Following are 18 T cell receptor beta chains from one sample sequenced in a study of CD8+ T cells in alopecia areata. cDNA prepared by RNA extraction and subsequent reverse transcription served as the template for sequencing. Some clones are missing from TCRdb's copy, which holds only in-frame ones; the method was immunoSEQ multiplex PCR. The sample carries roughly 25,000 clones, roughly half recorded once. Sequencing input: NKG2D-high CD8+ T cells sorted from blood. The source of these receptors is a human donor with alopecia areata.

The V gene is TRBV2, the J gene TRBJ2-1; 12 nucleotides align to TRBD2. Germline V lookup: CDR1 SNHLY, CDR2 FYNNEI. The CDR3 is 16 residues long. With 8 bases clipped from V and 9 bases from J, the junction kept 14 bases outside the gene matches. CDR3 DNA sequence: TGTGCCAGCTTTGTCGCCGTAGGACTAGCGGGAACTGAGCAGTTCTTC. Translated: CASFVAVGLAGTEQFF.

This clone has more than one count but fewer than ten. This chain joins TRBV7-3 and TRBJ2-7, with 8 bases aligning to TRBD1. The V gene end was trimmed by 4 bases and the J gene end by 2 bases; junction bases not matched to a gene: 4. The germline V gene has CDR1 SGHTA and CDR2 FQGTGA. The CDR3 totals 14 residues. The chain's CDR3 is CASSWTGSTYEQYF. The DNA of the CDR3 is TGTGCCAGCAGCTGGACAGGGTCAACCTACGAGCAGTACTTC.

The chain employs TRBV25-1 and TRBJ2-1, with D possibly called TRBD1 or TRBD2 (5 bases each). Germline V gene sequence: CDR1 MGHDK, CDR2 SYGVNS. The CDR3 loop spans 11 amino acids. Deletions cut 7 bases from V and 14 bases from J, with 15 bases between. CDR3 sequence (DNA): TGTGCCAGCACATCCGGGACGGTGGAGTTCTTC. This translates into CASTSGTVEFF.

The rearrangement uses TRBV27 and TRBJ1-1, with no clear D. Germline CDR1 is MNHEY and CDR2 is SMNVEV (reference sequence). The CDR3 has 16 residues. With 2 bases removed from V and 1 base from J, the gap between germline ends came to 14 bases. CDR3 nucleotides: TGTGCCAGCAGTTTAAGGGTCGGACTGAGGAACACTGAAGCTTTCTTT. This codes for CASSLRVGLRNTEAFF.

This clone has only a few counts. CDR3 region: CSAAAEVTDTQYF. For the CDR3, the DNA is TGCAGCGCTGCAGCGGAGGTCACAGATACGCAGTATTTT. The chain carries TRBV29-1 and TRBJ2-3, with TRBD2 as a possible D gene (5 bases). Looked up from germline, CDR1 is SQVTM and CDR2 is ANQGSEA. Deletions cut 7 bases from V and 2 bases from J, with 13 bases between. The CDR3 is made up of 13 amino acids.

This chain uses TRBV5-6 with TRBJ1-1; D uncertain. Germline CDR1 is SGHDT and CDR2 is YYEEEE. The CDR3 is 13 residues long. V lost 1 base and J lost 8, with 12 bases in between. The CDR3 DNA is TGTGCCAGCAGCTTGATGCCCGGCACCGAAGCTTTCTTT. Amino acid sequence: CASSLMPGTEAFF.

V is TRBV15 and J is TRBJ2-1, with TRBD2 matching 11 bases. The CDR3 has 13 residues. V gave up 5 bases and J gave up 8 bases; unmatched junction bases: 2. Germline V gene data show CDR1 as LNHNV and CDR2 as YYDKDF (reference sequence). The CDR3 here is CATSGSGRDEQFF. The CDR3 DNA sequence: TGTGCCACCAGCGGTAGCGGGAGGGATGAGCAGTTCTTC.

This clone was counted between two and nine times. The chain employs TRBV5-4 and TRBJ2-1, with 9 bases matching TRBD1. V dropped 6 bases and J dropped 10; count of bases not matched to a gene: 2. Germline V gives CDR1 SGHNT, CDR2 YYREEE (reference sequence). The CDR3 extends over 11 amino acids. CDR3 DNA sequence: TGTGCCAGCACCGGGACAGGGGAGCAGTTCTTC. This codes for CASTGTGEQFF. The full variable domain, in which reference TRBV5-4 and TRBJ2-1 provide the parts outside the CDR3, is ETGVTQSPTHLIKTRGQQVTLRCSSQSGHNTVSWYQQALGQGPQFIFQYYREEENGRGNFPPRFSGLQFPNYSSELNVNALELDDSALYLCASTGTGEQFFGPGTRLTVL.

A single count supports this clone. The V call is TRBV18, the J call TRBJ1-2; no clear D. CDR3 length: 15 amino acids. The germline V gene encodes CDR1 KGHSH and CDR2 LQKENI. The ends were cut back, 3 bases at V and 3 bases at J, with 14 bases in the middle. CDR3 residues: CASSPAGKGYYGYTF. The CDR3 DNA sequence: TGTGCCAGCTCACCGGCGGGGAAGGGCTACTATGGCTACACCTTC.

This clone was recorded only once. The genes are TRBV5-6 and TRBJ2-7; 8 bases agree with TRBD1. The CDR3 runs to 17 residues. V lost 5 bases to trimming and J lost 0 bases; unmatched junction nucleotides: 13. Germline V gene sequence: CDR1 SGHDT, CDR2 YYEEEE. The CDR3, as DNA: TGTGCCAGCAGACCCGACAGGGGCCCTTGGAGCTCCTACGAGCAGTACTTC. Its protein is CASRPDRGPWSSYEQYF. Complete variable domain (other parts from reference TRBV5-6 and TRBJ2-7): DAGVTQSPTHLIKTRGQQVTLRCSPKSGHDTVSWYQQALGQGPQFIFQYYEEEERQRGNFPDRFSGHQFPNYSSELNVNALLLGDSALYLCASRPDRGPWSSYEQYFGPGTRLTVT.

As to this clone: A clone one base away is much larger, so this may be a read error. The same CDR3 arises from other DNA sequences in this sample as well. The rearrangement uses TRBV27 and TRBJ2-6, with D unclear. Germline values: CDR1 MNHEY, CDR2 SMNVEV (reference sequence). The CDR3 is 14 residues long. V shed 2 bases and J shed 0 bases, with 2 bases lying between them. In DNA form, the CDR3 reads TGTGCCAGCAGTTTAAGCTCTGGGGCCAACGTCCTGACTTTC. Translating gives CASSLSSGANVLTF.

This chain joins TRBV10-3 and TRBJ2-7; D gene uncertain. This CDR3 is built from 15 residues. Trimming took 3 bases from V and 2 from J, leaving 14 bases between them. CDR1 and CDR2 (germline): ENHRY, SYGVKD. CDR3 amino acids: CAISEALAPTYEQYF. The CDR3, as DNA: TGTGCCATCAGTGAAGCCTTGGCCCCAACCTACGAGCAGTACTTC.

Comment on this clone: Other DNA sequences of this sample code for an identical CDR3. The chain employs TRBV5-1 and TRBJ2-6; D remains unclear. The CDR3 is 18 amino acids. V lost 0 bases to trimming and J lost 0 bases, with 13 bases between them. Germline V gene lookup returns CDR1 SGHRS and CDR2 YFSETQ. The CDR3: CASSLVTGPSSGANVLTF. For the CDR3, the DNA is TGCGCCAGCAGCTTGGTCACGGGTCCGAGCTCTGGGGCCAACGTCCTGACTTTC.

The V and J genes are TRBV7-8 and TRBJ1-1, with D perhaps matching TRBD1 (5 bases). Trimming shortened V by 4 bases and J by 1 base, and 13 bases separated the two germline ends. The germline V gene has CDR1 SGHVS and CDR2 FQNEAQ. CDR3 length: 15 amino acids. Here the CDR3 reads CASSSTGRTNTEAFF. Here the CDR3 DNA reads TGTGCCAGCAGCTCCACGGGACGTACGAACACTGAAGCTTTCTTT.

The V call is TRBV28, the J call TRBJ1-2; a weak D match, TRBD1 (6 bases). Germline V gives CDR1 MDHEN, CDR2 SYDVKM. This CDR3 is 13 amino acids long. V dropped 5 bases and J dropped 7 bases, with 14 bases sitting between them. Written as DNA, the CDR3 is TGTGCCAGCAGTCCAGGGGTTTGGGGTGGCTACACCTTC. Translating gives CASSPGVWGGYTF.

This clone was observed a handful of times. The chain couples TRBV19 to TRBJ1-1; D is ambiguous. V was clipped by 5 bases and J by 1 base, with 5 bases between them. Germline CDR1 is LNHDA and CDR2 is SQIVND (reference sequence). The CDR3 contains 12 residues. CDR3: CASSVGNTEAFF. The CDR3 coding sequence is TGTGCCAGTAGTGTGGGGAACACTGAAGCTTTCTTT. Based on the CDR3 plus reference TRBV19 and TRBJ1-1, the full variable domain is DGGITQSPKYLFRKEGQNVTLSCEQNLNHDAMYWYRQDPGQGLRLIYYSQIVNDFQKGDIAEGYSVSREKKESFPLTVTSAQKNPTAFYLCASSVGNTEAFFGQGTRLTVV.

The V gene is TRBV27, the J gene TRBJ2-1; D is undetermined. Trimming pared 5 bases from V and 7 bases from J, leaving 9 bases between. The length of the CDR3 is 12 residues. Germline CDR1 and CDR2: MNHEY and SMNVEV (reference sequence). The CDR3 nucleotides read TGTGCCAGCAGTCCCGTTTCTAATGAGCAGTTCTTC. It is translated as CASSPVSNEQFF.

The chain employs TRBV6-5 and TRBJ2-7; TRBD2 agrees at 11 bases. This CDR3 has 15 amino acids. The V and J ends lost 7 bases and 0 bases, in that order; junction bases with no gene match: 5. Germline V gene lookup returns CDR1 MNHEY and CDR2 SVGAGI. CDR3 residues: CASMSSGGNSYEQYF. In DNA form, the CDR3 reads TGTGCCAGCATGTCTAGCGGGGGGAACTCCTACGAGCAGTACTTC.